This T cell receptor beta chain was captured by sequencing in a study of CD8+ T cells in alopecia areata. Details on this clone: Its antigen is unknown.

Treatment given: oral pan-JAK inhibitor, 5-10 mg twice daily. Researchers took lesional scalp punch biopsies and peripheral blood from people who were alopecia areata patients. The authors extracted RNA and reverse transcribed it into cDNA as the sequencing template. Clones were read by immunoSEQ multiplex PCR, and TCRdb kept only the in-frame ones, dropping some. This sample has about 190,000 clones, with around three fifths found just once. Between the trimmed V and J ends, which lost 9 bases and 5 bases, there was a span of 22 bases. The CDR3 is 15 amino acids. Germline-derived CDR1 and CDR2 are SNHLY and FYNNEI. Findings and caveats of the study: Expanded CD8+ clones among the top 100, and scalp clonality, were significantly decreased by tofacitinib. Affected lesional scalp, above all in alopecia totalis/universalis, was more clonal than normal scalp. Sequences from scalp samples also cover resident alphabeta T cells of normal skin.

This chain joins TRBV2 and TRBJ2-5; weak D call: TRBD1 (5 bases). Sequenced here: CD4+ T cells sorted from blood, sampled at approximately week 50, from a patient treated with tofacitinib. This receptor was taken from a human donor with alopecia areata. CDR3 sequence (DNA): TGTGCCAGTGGGATGCAGGGTGTGGGGTCGGAGACCCAGTACTTC. It codes for CASGMQGVGSETQYF.